Given below is one TCR beta chain in context. This clonotype has at least ten counts. Its antigen target is currently unknown. There are no base qualities to consult, and no much larger clone falls within one base. These data belong to a study of CD8+CD57+ T cells in acquired aplastic anemia (dated by TCRdb to the late 2010s). Some background on the complete study: DNA extracted from sorted CD4+ and CD8+ cells had a mean of around 3 ug, with a range of about 0.19 to 27.4 ug. CD8+CD57+ expansion was defined as frequency above the mean frequency observed in healthy subjects. The study at large found these results: CD8+ Simpson's diversity did not differ significantly between patients and healthy controls (P=0.060). Although around 30 CD8+ CDR3 sequences were shared by patients and controls, these sequences appeared highly expressed in patients and within the immunodominant clones of patients.

Genomic DNA served as template for TCR beta VDJ combination and CDR3 sequence profiling. An Illumina HiSeq 2000 was used for TCR repertoire sequencing. As for the authors' bioinformatics: Repertoires were assessed using TRBV/TRBJ rearrangement plots, CDR3 size and DJ length profiles, and Simpson's diversity index. The immunodominant clone was defined as the most abundant DNA sequence in deep sequencing data. CDR3 amino acid sequences were screened for sharing across subjects and compared with published repertoires and the VDJdb database. Starting from the raw public reads, TCRdb applied fastp trimming at Q25, assembled clones with MiXCR and retained in-frame beta chains. Rows matching on CDR3 protein sequence are summarized as one entry with the most common DNA and genes. The V and J calls and clone size come from TCRdb's table, not from the authors' own analysis. The sample includes hundreds of thousands of distinct CDR3 sequences, with about three fifths observed a single time. The ten largest clonotypes hold approximately 1.2% of the sample.

Flow cytometry had shown CD8+CD57+ cell expansion in the patients selected for sequencing. Every patient had severe acquired aplastic anemia, diagnosed using the International Study of Aplastic Anemia and Agranulocytosis and Camitta criteria. Patients had received no therapy at the time of blood sampling. In this study, sorted CD4+ and CD8+ T cells from the blood of healthy subjects and of severe aplastic anemia patients had their TCR repertoires deep-sequenced. In the USA, patient enrollment took place under clinicaltrials.gov protocols 00001620, 01623167, 00001397, 00071045, 00081523 and 00961064. Ficoll-Paque density gradient centrifugation was used to isolate peripheral blood mononuclear cells. Before DNA extraction, CD4+ and CD8+ T cells were sorted by FACS or by magnetic beads. CDR1 LGHDT and CDR2 YNNKEL are derived from the germline V gene (reference sequence). The CDR3 starts with the cysteine, ends with the phenylalanine, and has 13 residues. Only the CDR3 DNA stays, 39 bases, in frame from base 1. The junction shows trimming of 1 base on V and 5 bases on J, plus 6 bases between the germline ends.

The sample consisted of sorted CD4+, CD8+, or CD8+CD57+ T cells (not recorded which) from PBMCs. The rearranged chain carries TRBV3-1 and TRBJ1-3; the D gene assignment is ambiguous. The TCR was taken from a human donor with aplastic anemia. The nucleotide sequence reads as follows: TGTGCCAGCAGCCAAGGCGACAGAAACACCATATATTTT. The translation is CASSQGDRNTIYF.